Below, 6 T cell receptor beta chains from the same sample are listed, as sequenced in a study of T cells after yellow fever vaccination. TCRdb itself ran the 5' RACE reads through MiXCR, one entry per CDR3 protein. The sample lists some 97,000 distinct CDR3 sequences; 4.5% to 6% were seen once. Sequencing was performed on CD8+ T cells sorted from PBMCs, taken 10 days after the yellow fever booster vaccination. The origin of the receptors is a man aged 18-30 years who received the YFV17D yellow fever vaccine.

The table lists this clonotype with many counts. The genes are TRBV7-9 and TRBJ2-1; maybe TRBD2 (7 bases). Germline V CDR1 and CDR2: SEHNR, FQNEAQ (reference sequence). The CDR3 has 13 amino acids. V lost 3 bases to trimming and J lost 9 bases, with 12 bases between them. As DNA, the CDR3 is TGTGCCAGCAGCTTTGGGGGGGCGGGTGAGCAGTTCTTC. Translation: CASSFGGAGEQFF.

This clonotype was found many times. The V gene is TRBV27, the J gene TRBJ2-1; D may be TRBD2 (5 bases). Germline CDR1 MNHEY, CDR2 SMNVEV (reference sequence). The V and J ends lost 10 bases and 0 bases respectively, with 10 bases between them. The CDR3 runs to 13 residues. CDR3 bases: TGTGCCACCGGGGTTAGCTCCTACAATGAGCAGTTCTTC. Translating gives CATGVSSYNEQFF.

This clonotype has just a few counts. The chain joins TRBV5-4 to TRBJ2-4, with D possibly matching TRBD1 (5 bases). Deletions cut 0 bases from V and 0 bases from J, with 7 bases between. Per germline, CDR1 SGHNT and CDR2 YYREEE (reference sequence). The CDR3 spans 15 residues. For the CDR3, the DNA is TGTGCCAGCAGCTTGGCAGGGCCAGCCAAAAACATTCAGTACTTC. Translation: CASSLAGPAKNIQYF.

This chain joins TRBV7-9 and TRBJ1-1; TRBD1 matches 8 bases. CDR1 SEHNR and CDR2 FQNEAQ come from the germline V gene (reference sequence). After removal of 5 bases from V and 4 bases from J, the junction contained 15 bases not matched to a gene. This CDR3 spans 17 amino acids. The CDR3 here is CASSPRQGSLEATEAFF. CDR3 sequence (DNA): TGTGCCAGCAGCCCTCGACAGGGGAGCTTAGAGGCCACTGAAGCTTTCTTT.

This clonotype was observed at least ten times. This rearrangement joins TRBV7-9 to TRBJ2-7; D not resolved. Germline assignment: CDR1 SEHNR and CDR2 FQNEAQ (reference sequence). The ends were cut back, 5 bases at V and 2 bases at J, with 4 bases in the middle. CDR3 size: 11 residues. The CDR3 is CASSPTYEQYF. As DNA, the CDR3 is TGTGCCAGCAGCCCAACCTACGAGCAGTACTTC.

This clonotype was counted many times. The chain joins TRBV7-9 to TRBJ2-2; D not resolved. Per the germline V gene, CDR1 is SEHNR and CDR2 is FQNEAQ (reference sequence). This CDR3 contains 14 residues. Trimming removed 5 bases at V and 1 base at J, with 8 bases between. CDR3 coding DNA: TGTGCCAGCAGCAAAGACCAGAACACCGGGGAGCTGTTTTTT. Protein product: CASSKDQNTGELFF.